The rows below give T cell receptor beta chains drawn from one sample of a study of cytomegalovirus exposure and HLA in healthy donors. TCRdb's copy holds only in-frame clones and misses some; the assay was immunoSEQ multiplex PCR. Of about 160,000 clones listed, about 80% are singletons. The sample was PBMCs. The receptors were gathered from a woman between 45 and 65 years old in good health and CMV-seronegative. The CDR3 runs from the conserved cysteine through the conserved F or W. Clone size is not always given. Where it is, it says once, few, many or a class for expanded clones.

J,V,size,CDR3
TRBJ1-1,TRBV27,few,CASSPEGRINTEAFF
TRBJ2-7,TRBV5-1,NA,CASRWRDDYEQYF
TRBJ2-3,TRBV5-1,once,CASSLQTFGTDTQYF
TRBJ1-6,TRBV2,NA,CATTPGGSPLHF
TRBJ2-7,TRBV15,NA,CATSRDRVSYEQYF
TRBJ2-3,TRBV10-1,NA,CASSSGITQYF
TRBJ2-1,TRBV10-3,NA,CAISETRDRGYNEQFF
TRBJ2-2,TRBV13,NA,CASTQASTGTSGELFF
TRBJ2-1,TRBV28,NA,CASSLVSGYSSYNEQFF
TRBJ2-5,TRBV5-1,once,CASSLGAGQETQYF
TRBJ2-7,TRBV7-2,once,CASRDPAGGPFYEQYF
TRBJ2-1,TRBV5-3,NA,CARSLYPGGLRPSYNEQFF
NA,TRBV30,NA,CAWGRDYEQYF
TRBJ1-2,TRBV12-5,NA,CASGKDRGLRGYTF
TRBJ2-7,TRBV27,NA,CASSSGTGTGGRAQYF
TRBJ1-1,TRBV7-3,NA,CASSLQGNTEAFF
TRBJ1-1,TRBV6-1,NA,CASRLDTLNTEAFF
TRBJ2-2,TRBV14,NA,CASSPFPGLGTGELFF
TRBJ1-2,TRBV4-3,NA,CASSQDGGGSGYGYTF
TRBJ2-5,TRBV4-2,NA,CASSQWAGGEQETQYF
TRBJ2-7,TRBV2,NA,CASMTVRGQGYEQYF
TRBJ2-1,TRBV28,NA,CASSLTSGNEQFF
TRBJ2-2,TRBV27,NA,CASSLIWRGAAGELFF
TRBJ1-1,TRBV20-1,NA,CSAVDSEAFF
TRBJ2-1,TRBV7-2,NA,CASSLAPGDTEQFF
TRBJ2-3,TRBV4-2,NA,CASSQADLLAGEPDTQYF
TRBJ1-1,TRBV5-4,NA,CASSHSDRGAEAFF
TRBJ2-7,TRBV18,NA,CASSPFGQGTYEQYF
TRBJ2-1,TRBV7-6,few,CASSTRYREGSYNEQFF